This T cell receptor (beta chain) was retrieved from a study of beta chain features in type 1 diabetes. Sorting based on CD45RO/CCR7/CD25/CD127/CD95/CD27 separated CD4+ naive, central memory, regulatory and stem cell-like memory cells. Sorted populations were all over 95% pure. The sample holds a few counts of this clone. The antigen remains unidentified. Notes on the study in general: More deletions and fewer insertions at VDJ junctions were seen in type 1 diabetes patients. Patients and controls would share equally any PCR tilt toward shorter templates.

As every portion of the isolated RNA was reverse transcribed, the sequencing read expressed TCRB transcripts. Libraries were prepared by immunoSEQ multiplex PCR; TCRdb keeps only in-frame clonotypes and omits some of them. The data show 400,000 to 550,000 clones, roughly 10% seen once. V was pared by 3 bases and J by 10 bases, with 15 bases between. The CDR3 consists of 14 residues. CDR1 and CDR2 from the germline V gene are SNHLY and FYNNEI. This chain links TRBV2 with TRBJ1-4; D possibly corresponds to TRBD1 (5 bases). This sequence was found in a woman younger than 30 in good health. The material sequenced was naive CD4+ T cells from blood. CDR3 amino acids: CASSDFVNGGKLFF. For the CDR3, the DNA is TGTGCCAGCAGTGACTTTGTCAACGGGGGAAAACTGTTTTTT.